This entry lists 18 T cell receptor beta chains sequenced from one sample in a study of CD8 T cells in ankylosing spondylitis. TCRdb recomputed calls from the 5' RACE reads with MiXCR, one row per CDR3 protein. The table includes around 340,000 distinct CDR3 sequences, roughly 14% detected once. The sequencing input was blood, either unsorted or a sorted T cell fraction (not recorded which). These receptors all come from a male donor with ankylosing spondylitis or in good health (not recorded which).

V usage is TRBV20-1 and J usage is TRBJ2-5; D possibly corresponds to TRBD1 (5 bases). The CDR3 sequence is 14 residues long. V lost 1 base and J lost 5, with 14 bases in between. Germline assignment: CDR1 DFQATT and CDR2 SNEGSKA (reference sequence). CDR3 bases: TGCAGTGCTAGAGTAGGCAGGGTGAGGGAGACCCAGTACTTC. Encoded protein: CSARVGRVRETQYF.

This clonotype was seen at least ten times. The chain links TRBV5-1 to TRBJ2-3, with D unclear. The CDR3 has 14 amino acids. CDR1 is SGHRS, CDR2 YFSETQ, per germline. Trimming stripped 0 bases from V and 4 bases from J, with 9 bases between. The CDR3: CASSLAGSSDTQYF. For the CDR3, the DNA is TGCGCCAGCAGCTTGGCAGGATCCTCAGATACGCAGTATTTT.

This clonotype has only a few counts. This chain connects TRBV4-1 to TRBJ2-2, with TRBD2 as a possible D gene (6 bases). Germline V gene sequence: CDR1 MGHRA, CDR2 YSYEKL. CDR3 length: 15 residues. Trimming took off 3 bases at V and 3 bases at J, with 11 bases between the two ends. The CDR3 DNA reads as TGCGCCAGCAGCCATTCGGGGGTCTACACCGGGGAGCTGTTTTTT. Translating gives CASSHSGVYTGELFF.

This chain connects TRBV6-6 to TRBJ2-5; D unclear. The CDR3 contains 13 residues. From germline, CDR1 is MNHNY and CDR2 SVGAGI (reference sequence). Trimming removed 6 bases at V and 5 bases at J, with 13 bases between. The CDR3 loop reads CASRPSEKETQYF. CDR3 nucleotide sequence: TGTGCCAGCAGACCCTCGGAGAAGGAGACCCAGTACTTC.

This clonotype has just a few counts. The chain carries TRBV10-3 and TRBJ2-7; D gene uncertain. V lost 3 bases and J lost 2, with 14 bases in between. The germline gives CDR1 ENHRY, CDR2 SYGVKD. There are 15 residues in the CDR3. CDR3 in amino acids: CAISDVKAFTYEQYF. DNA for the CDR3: TGTGCCATCAGTGACGTGAAAGCCTTCACCTACGAGCAGTACTTC.

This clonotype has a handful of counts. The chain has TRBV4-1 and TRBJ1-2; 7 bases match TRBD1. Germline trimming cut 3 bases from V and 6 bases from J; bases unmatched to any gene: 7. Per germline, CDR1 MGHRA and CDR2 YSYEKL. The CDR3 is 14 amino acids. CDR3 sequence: CASSHHRGQDGYTF. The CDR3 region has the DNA TGCGCCAGCAGCCACCACAGGGGCCAGGATGGCTACACCTTC.

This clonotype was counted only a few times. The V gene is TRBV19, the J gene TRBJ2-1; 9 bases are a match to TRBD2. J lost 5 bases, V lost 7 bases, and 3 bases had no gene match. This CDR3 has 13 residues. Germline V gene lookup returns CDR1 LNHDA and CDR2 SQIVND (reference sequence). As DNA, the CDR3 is TGTGCCAGTAAGCGGGGGGAGAACAATGAGCAGTTCTTC. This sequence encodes CASKRGENNEQFF.

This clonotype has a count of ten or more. CDR3 DNA: TGTGCCAGCAGCTTACTCGGCGAGCAGTACTTC. Protein: CASSLLGEQYF. V is TRBV3-1 and J is TRBJ2-7; D remains ambiguous. Germline loops: CDR1 LGHDT, CDR2 YNNKEL (reference sequence). Trimming cost V 5 bases and J 6 bases, with 8 bases left between them. This CDR3 region has 11 residues.

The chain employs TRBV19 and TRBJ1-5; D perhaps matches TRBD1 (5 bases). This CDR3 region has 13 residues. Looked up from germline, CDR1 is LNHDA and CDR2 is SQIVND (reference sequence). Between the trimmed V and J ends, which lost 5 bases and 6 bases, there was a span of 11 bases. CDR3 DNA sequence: TGTGCCAGTAGTTCGGGGGGGATTCAGCCCCAGCATTTT. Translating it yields CASSSGGIQPQHF.

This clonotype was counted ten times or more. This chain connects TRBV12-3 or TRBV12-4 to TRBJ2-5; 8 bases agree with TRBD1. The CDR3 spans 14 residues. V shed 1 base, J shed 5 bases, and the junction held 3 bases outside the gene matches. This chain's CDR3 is CASSLGTGLETQYF. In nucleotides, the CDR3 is TGTGCCAGCAGTTTAGGGACAGGGTTGGAGACCCAGTACTTC.

The CDR3 reads CASTRAQGQVGTEAFF. As DNA, the CDR3 is TGTGCCAGTACACGAGCCCAAGGACAGGTTGGCACTGAAGCTTTCTTT. The chain joins TRBV7-6 to TRBJ1-1; 7 nucleotides line up with TRBD1. The CDR3 spans 16 residues. Germline CDR1 reads SGHVS; CDR2 reads FNYEAQ. With V trimmed by 9 bases and J by 4 bases, 17 bases remained unmatched.

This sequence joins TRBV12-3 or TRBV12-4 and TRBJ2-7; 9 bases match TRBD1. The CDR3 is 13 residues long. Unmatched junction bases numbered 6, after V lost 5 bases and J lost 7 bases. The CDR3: CASSDRGSGEQYF. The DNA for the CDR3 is TGTGCCAGCAGTGACAGGGGGAGTGGAGAGCAGTACTTC.

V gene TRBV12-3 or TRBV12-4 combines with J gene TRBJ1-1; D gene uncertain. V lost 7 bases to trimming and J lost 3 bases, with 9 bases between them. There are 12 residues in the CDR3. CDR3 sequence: CASTPFDTEAFF. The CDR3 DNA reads TGTGCCAGCACCCCTTTTGACACTGAAGCTTTCTTT.

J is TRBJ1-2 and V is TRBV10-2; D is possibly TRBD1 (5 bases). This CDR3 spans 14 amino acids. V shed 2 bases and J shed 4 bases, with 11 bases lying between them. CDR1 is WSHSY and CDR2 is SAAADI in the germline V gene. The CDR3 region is CASSENGGGYGYTF. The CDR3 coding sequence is TGCGCCAGCAGTGAGAATGGGGGAGGCTATGGCTACACCTTC.

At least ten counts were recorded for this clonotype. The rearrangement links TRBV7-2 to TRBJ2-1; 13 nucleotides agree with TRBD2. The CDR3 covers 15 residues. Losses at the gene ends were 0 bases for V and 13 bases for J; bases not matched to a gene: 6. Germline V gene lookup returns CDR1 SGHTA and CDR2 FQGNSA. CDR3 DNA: TGTGCCAGCAGCTTAGCGACTAGCGGGGGGCCTTTTCAGTTCTTC. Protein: CASSLATSGGPFQFF.

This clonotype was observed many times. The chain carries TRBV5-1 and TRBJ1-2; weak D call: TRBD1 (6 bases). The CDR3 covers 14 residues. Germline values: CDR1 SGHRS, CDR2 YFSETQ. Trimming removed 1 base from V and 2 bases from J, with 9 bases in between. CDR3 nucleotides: TGCGCCAGCAGCTTGACTACAGGGAACTATGGCTACACCTTC. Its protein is CASSLTTGNYGYTF. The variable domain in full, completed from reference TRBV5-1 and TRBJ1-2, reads KAGVTQTPRYLIKTRGQQVTLSCSPISGHRSVSWYQQTPGQGLQFLFEYFSETQRNKGNFPGRFSGRQFSNSRSEMNVSTLELGDSALYLCASSLTTGNYGYTFGSGTRLTVV.

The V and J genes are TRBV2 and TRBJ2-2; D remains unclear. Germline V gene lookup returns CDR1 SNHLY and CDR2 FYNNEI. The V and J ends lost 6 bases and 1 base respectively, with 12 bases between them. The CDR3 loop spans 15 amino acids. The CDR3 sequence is CASRTTSLNTGELFF. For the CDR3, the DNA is TGTGCCAGCAGAACGACAAGCTTGAACACCGGGGAGCTGTTTTTT.

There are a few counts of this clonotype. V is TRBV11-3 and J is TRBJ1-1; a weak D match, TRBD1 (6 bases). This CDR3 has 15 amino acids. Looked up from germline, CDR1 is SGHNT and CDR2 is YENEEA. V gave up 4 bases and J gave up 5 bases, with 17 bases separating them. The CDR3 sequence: CASSSRGAVRTEAFF. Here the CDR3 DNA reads TGTGCCAGCAGCTCCAGGGGAGCGGTTAGGACTGAAGCTTTCTTT.